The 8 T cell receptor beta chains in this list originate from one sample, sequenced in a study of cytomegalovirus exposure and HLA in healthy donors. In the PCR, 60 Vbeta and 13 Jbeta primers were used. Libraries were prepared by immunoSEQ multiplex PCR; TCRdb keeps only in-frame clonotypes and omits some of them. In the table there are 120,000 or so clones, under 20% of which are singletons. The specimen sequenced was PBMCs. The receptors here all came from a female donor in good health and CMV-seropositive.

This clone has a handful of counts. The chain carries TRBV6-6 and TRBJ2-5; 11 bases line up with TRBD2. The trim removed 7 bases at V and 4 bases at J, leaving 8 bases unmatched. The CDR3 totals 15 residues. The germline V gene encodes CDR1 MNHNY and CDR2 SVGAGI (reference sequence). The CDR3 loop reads CASKNNLAGGETQYF. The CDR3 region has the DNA TGTGCCAGCAAAAATAACCTAGCGGGAGGAGAGACCCAGTACTTC.

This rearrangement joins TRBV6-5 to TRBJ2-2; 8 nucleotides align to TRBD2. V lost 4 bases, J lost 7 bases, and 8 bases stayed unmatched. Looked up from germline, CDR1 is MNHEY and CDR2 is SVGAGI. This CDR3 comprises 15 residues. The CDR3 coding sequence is TGTGCCAGCAGTTCCGGGACTAGTCCGTACGGGGAGCTGTTTTTT. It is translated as CASSSGTSPYGELFF.

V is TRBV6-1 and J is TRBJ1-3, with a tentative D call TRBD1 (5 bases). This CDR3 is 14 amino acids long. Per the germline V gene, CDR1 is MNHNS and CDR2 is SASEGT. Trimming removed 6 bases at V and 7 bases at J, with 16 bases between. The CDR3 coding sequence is TGTGCCAGCAGAGCTGCGGGGGGTGTGAACACCATATATTTT. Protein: CASRAAGGVNTIYF.

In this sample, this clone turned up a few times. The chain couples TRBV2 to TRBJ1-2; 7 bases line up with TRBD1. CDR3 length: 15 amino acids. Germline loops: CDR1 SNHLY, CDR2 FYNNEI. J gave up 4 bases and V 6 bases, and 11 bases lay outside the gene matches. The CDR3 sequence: CASSDGGRGAYGYTF. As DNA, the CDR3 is TGTGCCAGCAGCGACGGGGGCAGGGGGGCCTATGGCTACACCTTC.

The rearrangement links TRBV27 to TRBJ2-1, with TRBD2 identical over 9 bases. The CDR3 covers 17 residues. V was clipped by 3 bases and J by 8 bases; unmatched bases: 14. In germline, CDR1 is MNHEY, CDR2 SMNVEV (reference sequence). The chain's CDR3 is CASSLVAGTSFHDEQFF. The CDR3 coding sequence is TGTGCCAGCAGTTTGGTCGCCGGGACTAGCTTTCACGATGAGCAGTTCTTC.

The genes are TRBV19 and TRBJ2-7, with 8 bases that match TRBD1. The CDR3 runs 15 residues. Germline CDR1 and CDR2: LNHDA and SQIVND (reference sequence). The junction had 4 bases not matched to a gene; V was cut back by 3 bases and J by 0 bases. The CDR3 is CASSIETGASYEQYF. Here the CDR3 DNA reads TGTGCCAGTAGTATCGAGACAGGGGCCTCCTACGAGCAGTACTTC.

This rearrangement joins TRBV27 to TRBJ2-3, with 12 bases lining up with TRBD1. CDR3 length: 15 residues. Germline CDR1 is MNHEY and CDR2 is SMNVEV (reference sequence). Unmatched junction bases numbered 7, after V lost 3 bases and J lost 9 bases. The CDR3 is CASSFNRGTGGTQYF. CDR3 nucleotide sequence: TGTGCCAGCAGTTTTAACCGAGGGACAGGGGGCACGCAGTATTTT.

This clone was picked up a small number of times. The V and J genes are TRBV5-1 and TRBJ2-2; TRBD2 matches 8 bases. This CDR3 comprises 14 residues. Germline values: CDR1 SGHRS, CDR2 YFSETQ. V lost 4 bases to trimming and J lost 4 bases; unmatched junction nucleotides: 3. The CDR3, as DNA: TGCGCCAGCAGCGTCGGGGGGGCCACCGGGGAGCTGTTTTTT. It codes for CASSVGGATGELFF.